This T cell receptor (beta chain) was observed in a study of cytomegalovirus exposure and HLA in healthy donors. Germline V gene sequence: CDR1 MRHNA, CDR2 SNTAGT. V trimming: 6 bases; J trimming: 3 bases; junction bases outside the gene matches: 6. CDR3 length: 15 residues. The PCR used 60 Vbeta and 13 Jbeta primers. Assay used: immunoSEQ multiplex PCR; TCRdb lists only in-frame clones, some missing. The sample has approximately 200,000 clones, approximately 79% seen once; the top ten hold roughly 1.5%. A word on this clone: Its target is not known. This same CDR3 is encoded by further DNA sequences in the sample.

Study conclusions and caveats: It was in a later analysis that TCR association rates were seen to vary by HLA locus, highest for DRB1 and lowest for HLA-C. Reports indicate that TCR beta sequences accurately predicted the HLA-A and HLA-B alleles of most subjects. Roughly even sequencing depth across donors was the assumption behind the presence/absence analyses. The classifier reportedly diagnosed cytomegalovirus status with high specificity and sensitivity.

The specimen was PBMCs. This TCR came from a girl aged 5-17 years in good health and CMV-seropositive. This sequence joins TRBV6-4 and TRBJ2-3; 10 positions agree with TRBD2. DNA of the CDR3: TGTGCCAGCAGCGAAGCGGGGGGGTCTACAGATACGCAGTATTTT. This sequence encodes CASSEAGGSTDTQYF.